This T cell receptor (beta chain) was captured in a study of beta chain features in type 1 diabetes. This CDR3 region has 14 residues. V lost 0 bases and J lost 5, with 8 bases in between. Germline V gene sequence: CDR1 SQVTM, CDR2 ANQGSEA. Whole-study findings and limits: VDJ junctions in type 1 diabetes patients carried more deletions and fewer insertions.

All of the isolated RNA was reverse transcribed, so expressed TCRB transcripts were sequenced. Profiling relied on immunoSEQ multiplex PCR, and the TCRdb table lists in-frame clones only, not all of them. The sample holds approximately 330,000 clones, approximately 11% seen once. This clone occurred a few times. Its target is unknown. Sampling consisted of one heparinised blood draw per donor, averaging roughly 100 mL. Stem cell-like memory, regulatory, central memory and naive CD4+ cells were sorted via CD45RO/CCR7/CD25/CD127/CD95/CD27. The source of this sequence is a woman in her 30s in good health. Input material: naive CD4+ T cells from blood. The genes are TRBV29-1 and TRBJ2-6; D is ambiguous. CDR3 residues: CSVEEYQRANVLTF. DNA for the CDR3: TGCAGCGTTGAAGAGTATCAGAGGGCCAACGTCCTGACTTTC.